This TCR beta chain was sequenced during a study of siplizumab effects on memory and regulatory T cells. Using immunoSEQ multiplex PCR, the repertoire was profiled, and TCRdb retains in-frame clones only, with some absent. The sample shows more than 85,000 clones, around 90% of them seen only once. Findings of the study overall: Naive versus memory phenotype went unassigned for roughly 80-96% of proliferating CD4+ or CD8+ clones. Under siplizumab, an average approximately 69% of mappable alloreactive CD4+ clones were Treg-derived, compared with 26.9% in controls.

In the case of this clone: Its antigen is still unknown.

The V gene lost 2 bases and the J gene lost 2 bases, with 9 bases spanning the gap. CDR1 and CDR2 (germline): MNHNS, SASEGT. CDR3 size: 14 residues. The genes are TRBV6-1 and TRBJ1-2; D possibly corresponds to TRBD1 (5 bases). The receptor was isolated from a human donor in good health. Sequencing input: Tregs sorted from blood. Here the CDR3 reads CASSESGTNYGYTF. The CDR3 DNA is TGTGCCAGCAGTGAATCCGGGACCAACTATGGCTACACCTTC.